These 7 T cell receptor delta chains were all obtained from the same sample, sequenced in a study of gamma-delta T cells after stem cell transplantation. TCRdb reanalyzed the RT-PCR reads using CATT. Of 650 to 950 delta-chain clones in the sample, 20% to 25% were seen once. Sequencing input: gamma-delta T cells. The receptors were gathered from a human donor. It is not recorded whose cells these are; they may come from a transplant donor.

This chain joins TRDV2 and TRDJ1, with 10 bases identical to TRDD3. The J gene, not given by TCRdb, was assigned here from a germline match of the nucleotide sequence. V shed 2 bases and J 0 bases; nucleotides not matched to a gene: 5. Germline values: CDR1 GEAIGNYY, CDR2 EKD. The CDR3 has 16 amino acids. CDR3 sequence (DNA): TGTGCCTGTGACAGTTTACTGGGGGATGACACCGATAAACTCATCTTT. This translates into CACDSLLGDDTDKLIF.

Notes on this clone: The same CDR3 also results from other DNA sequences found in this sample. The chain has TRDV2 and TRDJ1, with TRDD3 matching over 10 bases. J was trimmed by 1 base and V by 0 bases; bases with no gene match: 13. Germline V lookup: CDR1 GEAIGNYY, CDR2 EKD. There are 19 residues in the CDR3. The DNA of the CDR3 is TGTGCCTGTGACACCGTTGACTACGGGGGATACGCGGGCACCGATAAACTCATCTTT. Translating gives CACDTVDYGGYAGTDKLIF.

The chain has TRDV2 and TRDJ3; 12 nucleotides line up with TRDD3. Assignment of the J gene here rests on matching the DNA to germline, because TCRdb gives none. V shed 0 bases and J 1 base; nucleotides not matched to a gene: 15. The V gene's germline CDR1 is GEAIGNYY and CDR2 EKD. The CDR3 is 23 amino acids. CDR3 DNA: TGTGCCTGTGACACCGTGGGACTGGGGGATACTCCCCTGCCTTCCTGGGACACCCGACAGATGTTTTTC. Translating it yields CACDTVGLGDTPLPSWDTRQMFF.

CDR3: CACDTVNTGGLRTDKLIF. DNA for the CDR3: TGTGCCTGTGACACCGTTAATACTGGGGGACTACGCACCGATAAACTCATCTTT. The chain recombines TRDV2 with TRDJ1, with TRDD3 matching over 9 bases. This CDR3 contains 18 residues. Germline V gene sequence: CDR1 GEAIGNYY, CDR2 EKD. Germline trimming cut 0 bases from V and 1 base from J; bases unmatched to any gene: 11.

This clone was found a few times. This CDR3 reads CACDTLESTDKLIF. The CDR3 nucleotides are TGTGCCTGTGACACCCTGGAGAGCACCGATAAACTCATCTTT. V usage is TRDV2 and J usage is TRDJ1; D ambiguous. Deletions cut 0 bases from V and 1 base from J, with 8 bases between. The length of the CDR3 is 14 residues. Germline-derived CDR1 and CDR2 are GEAIGNYY and EKD.

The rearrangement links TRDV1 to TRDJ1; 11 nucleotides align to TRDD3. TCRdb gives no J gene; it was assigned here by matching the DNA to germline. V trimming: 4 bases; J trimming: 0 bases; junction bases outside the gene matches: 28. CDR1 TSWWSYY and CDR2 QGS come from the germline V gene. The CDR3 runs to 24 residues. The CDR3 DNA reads TGTGCTCTTGGGGGACGATCCCCTTCCTCACCCCCTGATGGGGGATACGCGTACACCGATAAACTCATCTTT. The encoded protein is CALGGRSPSSPPDGGYAYTDKLIF.

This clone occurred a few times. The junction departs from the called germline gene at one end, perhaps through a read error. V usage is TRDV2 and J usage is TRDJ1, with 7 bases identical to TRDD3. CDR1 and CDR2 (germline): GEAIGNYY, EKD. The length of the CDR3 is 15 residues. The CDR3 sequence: CACDRLGGNTDNLIF. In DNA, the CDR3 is TGTGCCTGTGACAGGCTGGGGGGAAACACCGATAACCTCATCTTT.